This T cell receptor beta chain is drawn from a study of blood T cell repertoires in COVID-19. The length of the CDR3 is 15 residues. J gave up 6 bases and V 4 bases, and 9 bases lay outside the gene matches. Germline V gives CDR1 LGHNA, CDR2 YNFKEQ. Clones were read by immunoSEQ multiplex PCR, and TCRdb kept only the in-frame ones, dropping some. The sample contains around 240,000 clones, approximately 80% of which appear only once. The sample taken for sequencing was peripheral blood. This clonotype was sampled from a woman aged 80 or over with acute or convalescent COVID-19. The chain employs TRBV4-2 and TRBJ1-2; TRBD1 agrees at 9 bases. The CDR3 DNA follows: TGTGCCAGCAGCCCACGGACAGGGGATTTCGATGGCTACACCTTC. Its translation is CASSPRTGDFDGYTF.